Each of the 13 T cell receptor beta chains below was sequenced from the same sample in a study of cytomegalovirus exposure and HLA in healthy donors (dated by TCRdb to about 2017). Library prep was done by the immunoSEQ multiplex PCR assay. A mixture of 60 forward primers for TCR Vbeta segments and 13 reverse primers for TCR Jbeta segments was used in the multiplex PCR. TCRdb obtained this table from immuneACCESS and retained in-frame rearrangements with V and J assigned. These tables miss some clones; where compared with another copy, unresolved V genes account for less than half of the shortfall, and the remainder is unexplained. The table held for this sample gives over 75,000 clones. The biggest ten clones account for about 6% of the sample. Sequencing used PBMCs. The receptors were gathered from a girl aged 5-17 years in good health and CMV-seropositive.

The CDR3 is CASTSHQGLTGELFF. Here the CDR3 DNA reads TGTGCCAGCACCTCCCATCAGGGGCTGACCGGGGAGCTGTTTTTT. J is TRBJ2-2 and V is TRBV5-4, with D possibly matching TRBD1 (6 bases). Germline V gene data show CDR1 as SGHNT and CDR2 as YYREEE (reference sequence). The V end was cut by 6 bases, the J end by 5 bases, with 17 bases between. The CDR3 is made up of 15 amino acids.

V and J are TRBV5-1 and TRBJ1-6; tentatively, D is TRBD1 (6 bases). There are 16 residues in the CDR3. The germline gives CDR1 SGHRS, CDR2 YFSETQ. The V end lost 4 bases, the J end lost 9 bases, and 20 bases lay between the germline ends. DNA for the CDR3: TGCGCCAGCAGCCAATACCCCCCAGGGGCAGGTTCACCCCTCCACTTT. Encoded protein: CASSQYPPGAGSPLHF.

V usage is TRBV6-5 and J usage is TRBJ2-7; 10 nucleotides align to TRBD2. CDR1 is MNHEY and CDR2 is SVGAGI in the germline V gene. The ends lost 0 bases at V and 3 bases at J; junction bases unmatched: 5. The CDR3 is 16 amino acids. The CDR3 nucleotides read TGTGCCAGCAGTTACTCGCTAGCGGGGGCCAGCTACGAGCAGTACTTC. Its translation is CASSYSLAGASYEQYF.

The chain is built from TRBV7-6 and TRBJ2-7, with 9 nucleotides matching TRBD1. J gave up 3 bases and V 5 bases, and 5 bases lay outside the gene matches. The CDR3 has 14 residues. Germline V gene data show CDR1 as SGHVS and CDR2 as FNYEAQ. The CDR3 is CASSPGQGIYEQYV. CDR3 DNA: TGTGCCAGCAGCCCGGGACAGGGAATCTACGAGCAGTACGTC.

The chain carries TRBV2 and TRBJ2-5, with a weak D call TRBD1 (5 bases). The length of the CDR3 is 14 residues. CDR1 SNHLY and CDR2 FYNNEI come from the germline V gene. Between the trimmed V and J ends, which lost 2 bases and 4 bases, there was a span of 11 bases. This CDR3 reads CASSELPTGETQYF. CDR3 DNA: TGTGCCAGCAGTGAACTGCCAACAGGAGAGACCCAGTACTTC.

The rearrangement links TRBV5-1 to TRBJ1-1; D call uncertain. Trimming removed 0 bases at V and 5 bases at J, with 8 bases between. This CDR3 is built from 13 residues. From germline, CDR1 is SGHRS and CDR2 YFSETQ. CDR3 bases: TGCGCCAGCAGCTTGGTTCGGGGAACTGAAGCTTTCTTT. Protein sequence: CASSLVRGTEAFF.

The V call is TRBV19, the J call TRBJ2-3, with 7 bases lining up with TRBD2. V shed 3 bases, J shed 0 bases, and the junction held 6 bases outside the gene matches. Germline CDR1 and CDR2: LNHDA and SQIVND (reference sequence). The length of the CDR3 is 16 residues. CDR3 bases: TGTGCCAGTAGTATTCTAGCGGACCTTAGCACAGATACGCAGTATTTT. Its translation is CASSILADLSTDTQYF.

V usage is TRBV9 and J usage is TRBJ1-1, with D possibly being TRBD1 (6 bases). Germline-derived CDR1 and CDR2 are SGDLS and YYNGEE. This CDR3 has 17 residues. V gave up 0 bases and J gave up 6 bases, with 21 bases separating them. The CDR3 spells CASSVVGGTGPGAEAFF. CDR3 sequence (DNA): TGTGCCAGCAGCGTAGTAGGGGGAACAGGACCCGGGGCTGAAGCTTTCTTT.

The chain couples TRBV7-6 to TRBJ2-5; weak D call: TRBD1 (5 bases). Germline V gene data show CDR1 as SGHVS and CDR2 as FNYEAQ. CDR3 length equals 15 residues. Trimming took 1 base from V and 5 from J, leaving 14 bases between them. The CDR3 DNA is TGTGCCAGCAGCTTAGAGGGGTCAGGGATGGAGACCCAGTACTTC. This sequence encodes CASSLEGSGMETQYF. Complete variable domain (other parts from reference TRBV7-6 and TRBJ2-5): GAGVSQSPRYKVTKRGQDVALRCDPISGHVSLYWYRQALGQGPEFLTYFNYEAQQDKSGLPNDRFSAERPEGSISTLTIQRTEQRDSAMYRCASSLEGSGMETQYFGPGTRLLVL.

This chain links TRBV18 with TRBJ2-7, with D possibly TRBD1 on 6 matching bases. This CDR3 spans 14 amino acids. V lost 3 bases to trimming and J lost 0 bases, with 9 bases between them. Per the germline V gene, CDR1 is KGHSH and CDR2 is LQKENI. The CDR3 DNA is TGTGCCAGCTCACCCGGACAGAGCTCCTACGAGCAGTACGTC. Translation: CASSPGQSSYEQYV.

V usage is TRBV19 and J usage is TRBJ2-1, with 8 positions matching TRBD2. CDR1 LNHDA and CDR2 SQIVND come from the germline V gene (reference sequence). V was clipped by 5 bases and J by 5 bases; unmatched bases: 2. The CDR3 is 13 residues long. CDR3 loop: CASSLRGDNEQFF. CDR3 in DNA: TGTGCCAGTAGTTTGCGGGGGGACAATGAGCAGTTCTTC.

This chain connects TRBV2 to TRBJ2-1; 16 nucleotides line up with TRBD2. The CDR3 sequence is 20 residues long. The J segment lost 3 bases and the V segment lost 4 bases, leaving 12 bases of the junction unmatched. Germline V gives CDR1 SNHLY, CDR2 FYNNEI. CDR3 nucleotide sequence: TGTGCCAGCAGTGGAGATCCTGCCGGGACTAGCGGGGGGGGCTACAATGAGCAGTTCTTC. It yields the protein CASSGDPAGTSGGGYNEQFF.

The V gene is TRBV28, the J gene TRBJ1-4, with unresolved D. The CDR3 totals 16 residues. Germline V CDR1 and CDR2: MDHEN, SYDVKM. V was trimmed by 7 bases and J by 8 bases, leaving 23 bases between them. The CDR3 reads CASKKQRYGFGEKLFF. CDR3 nucleotide sequence: TGTGCCAGCAAAAAGCAGCGGTACGGGTTTGGAGAAAAACTGTTTTTT.